A single sample is the source of the 27 T cell receptor beta chains below, sequenced in a study of cytomegalovirus exposure and HLA in healthy donors. PCR used 60 Vbeta primers and 13 Jbeta primers. The table came from immunoSEQ multiplex PCR; TCRdb's copy has only in-frame clones and leaves some out. The top ten hold nearly 2% of the sample, which has about 160,000 clones, 86% seen once. The sample taken for sequencing was PBMCs. All receptors derive from a woman aged 18-29 years in good health and CMV-seronegative.

V gene TRBV7-9 combines with J gene TRBJ2-7; D is undetermined. V shed 3 bases and J shed 0 bases, with 6 bases lying between them. Germline assignment: CDR1 SEHNR and CDR2 FQNEAQ (reference sequence). The CDR3 covers 13 residues. CDR3 DNA sequence: TGTGCCAGCAGCTTTAGACTCTCCTACGAGCAGTACTTC. The encoded protein is CASSFRLSYEQYF. Drawing the rest from reference TRBV7-9 and TRBJ2-7, the complete variable domain is DTGVSQNPRHKITKRGQNVTFRCDPISEHNRLYWYRQTLGQGPEFLTYFQNEAQLEKSRLLSDRFSAERPKGSFSTLEIQRTEQGDSAMYLCASSFRLSYEQYFGPGTRLTVT.

The chain carries TRBV5-1 and TRBJ1-2, with 8 bases identical to TRBD1. Germline V gene data show CDR1 as SGHRS and CDR2 as YFSETQ. Germline trimming cut 4 bases from V and 6 bases from J; bases unmatched to any gene: 5. This CDR3 is built from 13 residues. CDR3 loop: CASSNQGAHGYTF. Here the CDR3 DNA reads TGCGCCAGCAGCAACCAGGGGGCCCATGGCTACACCTTC.

This clone appeared once. This sequence joins TRBV6-1 and TRBJ1-2; D gene uncertain. V was shortened by 8 bases and J by 2 bases, with 12 bases between the two germline ends. Germline CDR1 reads MNHNS; CDR2 reads SASEGT. The CDR3 consists of 13 residues. CDR3 DNA: TGTGCCAGCGCACAACACGGGAACTATGGCTACACCTTC. This encodes CASAQHGNYGYTF.

V usage is TRBV4-2 and J usage is TRBJ2-5, with 11 bases fitting TRBD1. CDR3 length: 14 residues. Germline V gene lookup returns CDR1 LGHNA and CDR2 YNFKEQ. J was trimmed by 5 bases and V by 4 bases; bases with no gene match: 3. CDR3 sequence reads: CASSRTGGAETQYF. CDR3 nucleotides: TGTGCCAGCAGCCGGACAGGGGGCGCGGAGACCCAGTACTTC.

This clone has just one count. The chain uses TRBV23-1 and TRBJ1-2; no reliable D call. TRBV23-1 is given ORF status, its function remaining uncertain. The CDR3 length is 15 residues. Trimming took 4 bases from V and 2 from J, leaving 14 bases between them. The CDR3 loop reads CASSRRGKINYGYTF. CDR3 nucleotide sequence: TGCGCCAGCAGTCGACGAGGAAAAATCAACTATGGCTACACCTTC.

This clone has a single count. CDR3 protein: CASSSLAVYQETQYF. The CDR3 DNA reads TGTGCCAGCAGCTCCCTAGCGGTGTACCAAGAGACCCAGTACTTC. The rearrangement joins TRBV5-6 to TRBJ2-5; 7 bases are a match to TRBD2. Germline V gives CDR1 SGHDT, CDR2 YYEEEE. V shed 3 bases, J shed 0 bases, and the junction held 5 bases outside the gene matches. The CDR3 is 15 amino acids.

This chain joins TRBV5-1 and TRBJ2-1; 8 bases agree with TRBD1. V gave up 3 bases and J gave up 7 bases; unmatched junction bases: 6. Germline values: CDR1 SGHRS, CDR2 YFSETQ. This CDR3 has 14 amino acids. CDR3 region: CASSYTGGVNEQFF. In nucleotides, the CDR3 is TGCGCCAGCAGCTACACAGGGGGTGTGAATGAGCAGTTCTTC.

This chain connects TRBV28 to TRBJ1-5; weak D call: TRBD1 (6 bases). Between the trimmed V and J ends, which lost 2 bases and 2 bases, there was a span of 10 bases. The CDR3 contains 15 residues. Looked up from germline, CDR1 is MDHEN and CDR2 is SYDVKM. The CDR3 here is CASSLRGGGNQPQHF. In nucleotides, the CDR3 is TGTGCCAGCAGTTTAAGGGGGGGCGGCAATCAGCCCCAGCATTTT.

The chain uses TRBV5-1 and TRBJ2-2, with TRBD1 matching over 7 bases. The CDR3 length is 15 residues. Looked up from germline, CDR1 is SGHRS and CDR2 is YFSETQ. V was clipped by 8 bases and J by 0 bases; unmatched bases: 7. CDR3 sequence (DNA): TGCGCCAGGAGTTGGGACAGCGCGAACACCGGGGAGCTGTTTTTT. Translation gives CARSWDSANTGELFF.

Note on this clone: One end of the junction varies from germline; a read error may be responsible. The chain employs TRBV28 and TRBJ1-4; 9 bases are shared with TRBD1. The CDR3 covers 16 residues. Germline lookup yields CDR1 MDHEN and CDR2 SYDVKM. CDR3 loop: CVSSYPVGTGNEKLFF. CDR3 DNA sequence: TGTGTCAGCAGCTATCCGGTTGGGACAGGGAACGAAAAACTGTTTTTT.

This rearrangement joins TRBV27 to TRBJ2-3; TRBD2 matches at 13 bases. CDR1 and CDR2 (germline): MNHEY, SMNVEV (reference sequence). The CDR3 has 18 amino acids. Trimming at V came to 3 bases and at J to 0 bases, leaving 6 bases not matched to a gene. This CDR3 reads CASSFRTSGRPSTDTQYF. The CDR3 DNA is TGTGCCAGCAGTTTCCGGACTAGCGGGAGACCAAGCACAGATACGCAGTATTTT.

The V call is TRBV7-3, the J call TRBJ2-3, with D unresolved. This CDR3 contains 15 residues. V dropped 5 bases and J dropped 3 bases, with 15 bases sitting between them. From germline, CDR1 is SGHTA and CDR2 FQGTGA. CDR3 nucleotide sequence: TGTGCCAGCAGCCTCAACGGCAGGCCAACAGATACGCAGTATTTT. This translates into CASSLNGRPTDTQYF.

The chain uses TRBV11-2 and TRBJ2-5; D gene uncertain. The CDR3 consists of 12 residues. V lost 3 bases and J lost 2, with 4 bases in between. Germline assignment: CDR1 SGHAT and CDR2 FQNNGV. Written as DNA, the CDR3 is TGTGCCAGCAGCTTTGCGCAAGAGACCCAGTACTTC. This encodes CASSFAQETQYF.

This chain links TRBV6-6 with TRBJ2-3; D is possibly TRBD1 (6 bases). This CDR3 is built from 16 residues. Germline V gives CDR1 MNHNY, CDR2 SVGAGI (reference sequence). V dropped 0 bases and J dropped 2 bases, with 12 bases sitting between them. CDR3 sequence reads: CASSYSDSVDTDTQYF. DNA of the CDR3: TGTGCCAGCAGTTACTCGGACAGCGTAGACACAGATACGCAGTATTTT.

The chain combines TRBV7-6 with TRBJ1-2; 8 bases fit TRBD1. Germline V gene lookup returns CDR1 SGHVS and CDR2 FNYEAQ. CDR3 size: 16 residues. J gave up 3 bases and V 2 bases, and 8 bases lay outside the gene matches. The CDR3 loop is CASSLRSQGADYGYTF. As DNA, the CDR3 is TGTGCCAGCAGCTTAAGGAGTCAGGGGGCGGACTATGGCTACACCTTC.

This chain uses TRBV11-2 with TRBJ2-7, with TRBD1 matching 11 bases. CDR3 size: 15 residues. The V segment lost 4 bases and the J segment 7 bases; nucleotides outside the gene matches: 9. Germline assignment: CDR1 SGHAT and CDR2 FQNNGV. CDR3 protein: CASSSGQGVLWEQYF. The CDR3 nucleotides read TGTGCCAGCAGCTCGGGACAGGGGGTCCTCTGGGAGCAGTACTTC.

In the case of this clone: Other DNA sequences in the same sample also yield this CDR3. The chain joins TRBV28 to TRBJ2-7, with D possibly being TRBD1 (6 bases). The germline gives CDR1 MDHEN, CDR2 SYDVKM. The germline V and J ends were trimmed by 6 bases and 3 bases, with 6 bases remaining between them. The CDR3 is 11 residues long. The CDR3 sequence: CASSRGYEQYF. The CDR3 DNA is TGTGCCAGCAGCAGGGGCTACGAGCAGTACTTC.

V and J are TRBV6-1 and TRBJ2-1; no definite D call. CDR1 and CDR2 (germline): MNHNS, SASEGT. The CDR3 is 15 residues long. Trimming pared 2 bases from V and 3 bases from J, leaving 11 bases between. Written as DNA, the CDR3 is TGTGCCAGCAGTGAACTTTTACAGAGCTACAATGAGCAGTTCTTC. Translated, it gives CASSELLQSYNEQFF.

Only one count was recorded for this clone. V usage is TRBV11-2 and J usage is TRBJ2-7; D unclear. V gave up 6 bases and J gave up 2 bases, with 14 bases separating them. The germline V gene encodes CDR1 SGHAT and CDR2 FQNNGV. The CDR3 is 14 residues long. CDR3 protein: CASSLGQAPYEQYF. In DNA form, the CDR3 reads TGTGCCAGCAGTCTTGGGCAAGCACCCTACGAGCAGTACTTC. Full variable domain (rest looked up from reference TRBV11-2 and TRBJ2-7): EAGVAQSPRYKIIEKRQSVAFWCNPISGHATLYWYQQILGQGPKLLIQFQNNGVVDDSQLPKDRFSAERLKGVDSTLKIQPAKLEDSAVYLCASSLGQAPYEQYFGPGTRLTVT.

Remarks on this clone: Other nucleotide sequences from this sample produce the same CDR3. The DNA of the CDR3 is TGTGCCAGCAGCTCTACAGGGTCCCTCTACGAGCAGTACTTC. Protein product: CASSSTGSLYEQYF. The chain has TRBV28 and TRBJ2-7; tentative D call: TRBD1 (6 bases). Germline values: CDR1 MDHEN, CDR2 SYDVKM. V shed 6 bases and J shed 3 bases, with 15 bases lying between them. The CDR3 loop spans 14 amino acids.

The chain is built from TRBV29-1 and TRBJ2-4, with a possible D match to TRBD2 (5 bases). The CDR3 consists of 13 residues. V was clipped by 3 bases and J by 7 bases, with 13 bases between them. Looked up from germline, CDR1 is SQVTM and CDR2 is ANQGSEA. This CDR3 is CSVDGEGANIQYF. In DNA form, the CDR3 reads TGCAGCGTTGATGGAGAGGGAGCGAACATTCAGTACTTC.

V usage is TRBV9 and J usage is TRBJ2-7; no firm D call. Germline CDR1 and CDR2: SGDLS and YYNGEE. V was clipped by 1 base and J by 5 bases, with 13 bases between them. CDR3 length: 14 residues. CDR3 in amino acids: CASSVRGGRDEQYF. The CDR3 DNA reads as TGTGCCAGCAGCGTAAGAGGTGGCCGGGACGAGCAGTACTTC.

Only one count was recorded for this clone. The chain has TRBV7-2 and TRBJ1-6; D perhaps matches TRBD1 (6 bases). V was clipped by 2 bases and J by 11 bases, with 19 bases between them. The CDR3 runs to 16 residues. The V gene's germline CDR1 is SGHTA and CDR2 FQGNSA. CDR3 loop: CASSLNHNSGATPLHF. The CDR3 coding sequence is TGTGCCAGCAGCTTAAACCATAACTCAGGGGCTACACCCCTCCACTTT.

This clone has a handful of counts. The J gene is TRBJ2-5, the V gene TRBV14; no reliable D call. Germline V gene data show CDR1 as SGHDN and CDR2 as FVKESK. The V end was cut by 4 bases, the J end by 0 bases, with 6 bases between. CDR3 length: 13 residues. The CDR3 nucleotides are TGTGCCAGCAGCCGGCAGTACCAAGAGACCCAGTACTTC. Translated, it gives CASSRQYQETQYF.

The genes are TRBV5-1 and TRBJ1-5, with D uncertain. Trimming cost V 0 bases and J 5 bases, with 6 bases left between them. This CDR3 is built from 13 residues. Germline V lookup: CDR1 SGHRS, CDR2 YFSETQ. CDR3 in amino acids: CASSLDRDQPQHF. The CDR3 DNA reads TGCGCCAGCAGCTTGGACAGAGATCAGCCCCAGCATTTT.

The chain uses TRBV5-1 and TRBJ2-7; TRBD1 aligns across 9 bases. The germline V gene encodes CDR1 SGHRS and CDR2 YFSETQ. This CDR3 has 14 amino acids. V was pared by 3 bases and J by 2 bases, with 3 bases of the junction left unmatched. In DNA form, the CDR3 reads TGCGCCAGCAGCTCCGGGGACAGGGCCTACGAGCAGTACTTC. This translates into CASSSGDRAYEQYF.

This chain links TRBV4-1 with TRBJ1-5; D ambiguous. The CDR3 sequence is 14 residues long. Germline V gene lookup returns CDR1 MGHRA and CDR2 YSYEKL. The V gene lost 5 bases and the J gene lost 7 bases, with 15 bases spanning the gap. The CDR3 reads CASSREGGFQPQHF. CDR3 coding DNA: TGCGCCAGCAGCAGGGAGGGAGGTTTCCAGCCCCAGCATTTT.